This TCR beta chain was observed in a study of long-term antiretroviral therapy in people with HIV. Treated in the United States were all of the participants with HIV. A v3.0 immunoSEQ assay was performed at survey level. Each sample aimed for about 35,000-55,000 sequenced T-cell genomes. TCRdb's copy holds only in-frame clones and misses some; the assay was immunoSEQ multiplex PCR. The sample lists tens of thousands of clones, roughly 80% occurring once. CDR3 length equals 14 residues. Germline V gene lookup returns CDR1 MDHEN and CDR2 SYDVKM. V was pared by 6 bases and J by 8 bases, with 19 bases between. Study-wide points: When set beside controls, HIV repertoires had CDR3 length ranges that were narrower.

Turning to this clone: As yet, its antigen is unknown.

This material consisted of unsorted PBMCs, taken 0.4 years after starting antiretroviral therapy. The TCR was taken from a man in his fifties or sixties with HIV. V is TRBV28 and J is TRBJ1-2; D might be TRBD1 (6 bases). The CDR3 protein is CASRIVQGREGYTF. Here the CDR3 DNA reads TGTGCCAGCAGGATCGTGCAGGGGAGGGAAGGCTACACCTTC.